The clone carrying this TCR beta chain was seen only a few times. No antigen is known for it. One entry per CDR3 protein, called by TCRdb with MiXCR from the 5' RACE reads. The sample records 350,000 or so distinct CDR3 sequences, approximately 8.8% being singletons. V trimming: 0 bases; J trimming: 1 base; junction bases outside the gene matches: 5. CDR1 is SGDLS and CDR2 is YYNGEE in the germline V gene. The CDR3 is made up of 18 amino acids. The data were obtained in a study of identical twins. Study-wide results and caveats: Invariant MAIT and iNKT cells may have partly biased zero-insertion analyses.

Healthy Caucasians supplied all donations. The V gene is TRBV9, the J gene TRBJ2-4; 12 bases align to TRBD2. The sample consisted of naive T cells sorted from blood. This clonotype originated in a woman in her fifties or sixties in good health. The CDR3 DNA follows: TGTGCCAGCAGCGTAGAGACTAGCGGGAGTATGGCCAAAAACATTCAGTACTTC. It encodes CASSVETSGSMAKNIQYF.